This T cell receptor beta chain was found in a study of cytomegalovirus exposure and HLA in healthy donors. Study-level results: Reports showed the classifier diagnosing cytomegalovirus status with high specificity and sensitivity.

This clone turned up a few times. Its target is not known. The primer mix had 60 Vbeta and 13 Jbeta primers. The protocol was immunoSEQ multiplex PCR, while the TCRdb copy is restricted to in-frame clones and leaves out a portion. The repertoire holds around 200,000 clones, 65% to 85% seen once, with 1.7% in the top ten. Trimming took 3 bases from V and 2 from J; bases not matched to a gene: 4. The CDR3 loop spans 15 amino acids. Germline CDR1 is SNHLY and CDR2 is FYNNEI. The source material was PBMCs. The V and J genes are TRBV2 and TRBJ2-1, with TRBD2 matching over 7 bases. This clonotype was obtained from a man between 45 and 60 years old in good health and CMV-seronegative. The CDR3 DNA is TGTGCCAGCAGTGAGGAACGGGGGGCCTACAATGAGCAGTTCTTC. Encoded protein: CASSEERGAYNEQFF. Looking up the rest from reference TRBV2 and TRBJ2-1 gives the full variable domain: EPEVTQTPSHQVTQMGQEVILRCVPISNHLYFYWYRQILGQKVEFLVSFYNNEISEKSEIFDDQFSVERPDGSNFTLKIRSTKLEDSAMYFCASSEERGAYNEQFFGPGTRLTVL.